This T cell receptor beta chain is from a study of graft-versus-host responses after intestinal transplantation. Study outcomes and limitations: Recipient marrow held GvH clones, some first seen in ileum or blood.

Here immunoSEQ multiplex PCR was the method, and the copy in TCRdb shows in-frame clones only, minus some. This sample yields 80,000 to 100,000 clones, of which roughly 80% are seen a single time; approximately 18% belongs to the top ten. Germline CDR1 SGHDT, CDR2 YYEEEE. The V gene lost 0 bases and the J gene lost 7 bases, with 10 bases spanning the gap. This CDR3 is built from 13 residues. Comments on this clone: Its matching antigen is unknown.

Here the sequenced sample was unstimulated CD8+ T cells sorted from spleen or lymph node cells, taken before intestinal transplant. The sequence derives from a human donor who received an intestinal transplant. V gene TRBV5-6 combines with J gene TRBJ1-2, with D tentatively TRBD1 (5 bases). CDR3 amino acids: CASSLAGDGGYTF. The CDR3 region has the DNA TGTGCCAGCAGCTTGGCGGGGGATGGTGGCTACACCTTC.